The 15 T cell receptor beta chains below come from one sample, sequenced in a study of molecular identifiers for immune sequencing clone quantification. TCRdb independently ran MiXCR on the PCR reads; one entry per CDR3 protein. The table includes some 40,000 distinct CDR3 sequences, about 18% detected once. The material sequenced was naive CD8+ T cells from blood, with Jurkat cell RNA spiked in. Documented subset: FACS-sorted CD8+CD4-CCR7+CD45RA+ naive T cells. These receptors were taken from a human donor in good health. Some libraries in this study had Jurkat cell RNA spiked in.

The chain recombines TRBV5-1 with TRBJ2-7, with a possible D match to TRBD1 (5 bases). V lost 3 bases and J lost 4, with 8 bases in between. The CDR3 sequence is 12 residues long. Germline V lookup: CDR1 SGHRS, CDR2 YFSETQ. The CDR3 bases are TGCGCCAGCAGCTCACAGGATTACGAGCAGTACTTC. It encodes CASSSQDYEQYF.

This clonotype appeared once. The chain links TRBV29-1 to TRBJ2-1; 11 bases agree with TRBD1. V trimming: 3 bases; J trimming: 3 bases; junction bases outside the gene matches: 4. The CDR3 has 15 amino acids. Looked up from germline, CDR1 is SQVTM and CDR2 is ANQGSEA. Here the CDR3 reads CSVDTGTGGYNEQFF. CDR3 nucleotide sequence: TGCAGCGTTGACACCGGGACAGGGGGCTACAATGAGCAGTTCTTC.

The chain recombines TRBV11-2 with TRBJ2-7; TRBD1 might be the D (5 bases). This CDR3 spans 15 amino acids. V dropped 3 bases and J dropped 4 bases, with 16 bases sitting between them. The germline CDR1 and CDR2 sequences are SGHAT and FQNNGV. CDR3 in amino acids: CASSFGDSKGYEQYF. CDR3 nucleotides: TGTGCCAGCAGCTTCGGTGACAGTAAAGGATACGAGCAGTACTTC.

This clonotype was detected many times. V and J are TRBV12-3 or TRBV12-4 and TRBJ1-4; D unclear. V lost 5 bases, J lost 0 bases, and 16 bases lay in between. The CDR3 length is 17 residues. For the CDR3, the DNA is TGTGCCAGCAGTCGTAGGACTCGCTGGGCAACTAATGAAAAACTGTTTTTT. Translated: CASSRRTRWATNEKLFF.

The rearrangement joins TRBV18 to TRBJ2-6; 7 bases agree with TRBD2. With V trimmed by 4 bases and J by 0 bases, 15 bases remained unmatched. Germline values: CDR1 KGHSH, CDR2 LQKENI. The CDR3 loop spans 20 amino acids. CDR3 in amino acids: CASSQGFPKRDPSGANVLTF. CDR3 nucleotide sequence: TGTGCCAGCTCACAAGGATTTCCGAAGCGGGATCCCTCTGGGGCCAACGTCCTGACTTTC.

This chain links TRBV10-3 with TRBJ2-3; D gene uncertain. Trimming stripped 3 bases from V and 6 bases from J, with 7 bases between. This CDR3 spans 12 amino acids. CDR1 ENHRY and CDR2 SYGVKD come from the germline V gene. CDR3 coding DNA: TGTGCCATCAGTGACCTCTTGGATACGCAGTATTTT. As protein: CAISDLLDTQYF.

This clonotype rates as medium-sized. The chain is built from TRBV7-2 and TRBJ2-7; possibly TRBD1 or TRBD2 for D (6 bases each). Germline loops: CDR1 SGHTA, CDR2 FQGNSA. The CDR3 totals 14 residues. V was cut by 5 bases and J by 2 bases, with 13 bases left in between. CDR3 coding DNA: TGTGCCAGCAGCGCGGGACAACTAGCCTACGAGCAGTACTTC. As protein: CASSAGQLAYEQYF.

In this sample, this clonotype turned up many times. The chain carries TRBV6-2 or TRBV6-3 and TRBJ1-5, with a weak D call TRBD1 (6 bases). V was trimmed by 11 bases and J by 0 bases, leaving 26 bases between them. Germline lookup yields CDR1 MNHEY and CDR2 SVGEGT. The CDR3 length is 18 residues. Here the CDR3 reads CASETKTGIGYSNQPQHF. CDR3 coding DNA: TGTGCCTCAGAGACCAAAACAGGGATTGGGTATAGCAATCAGCCCCAGCATTTT.

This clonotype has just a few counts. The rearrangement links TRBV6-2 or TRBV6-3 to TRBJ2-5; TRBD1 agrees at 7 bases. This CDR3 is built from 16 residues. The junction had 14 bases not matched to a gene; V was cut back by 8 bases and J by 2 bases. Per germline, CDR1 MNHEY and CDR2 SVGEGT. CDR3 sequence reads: CASGQLFGTVQETQYF. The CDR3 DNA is TGTGCCAGCGGTCAATTGTTCGGGACAGTACAAGAGACCCAGTACTTC.

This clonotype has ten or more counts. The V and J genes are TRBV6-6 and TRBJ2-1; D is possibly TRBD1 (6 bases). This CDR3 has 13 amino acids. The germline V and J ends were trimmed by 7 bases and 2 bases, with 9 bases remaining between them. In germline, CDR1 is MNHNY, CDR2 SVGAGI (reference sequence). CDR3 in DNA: TGTGCCAGCACGGACAGCCCCTACAATGAGCAGTTCTTC. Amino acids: CASTDSPYNEQFF.

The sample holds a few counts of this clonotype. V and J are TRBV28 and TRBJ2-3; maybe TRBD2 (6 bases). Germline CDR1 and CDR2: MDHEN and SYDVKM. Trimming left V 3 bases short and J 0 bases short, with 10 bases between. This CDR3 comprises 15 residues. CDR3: CASSFAGRSTDTQYF. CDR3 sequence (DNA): TGTGCCAGCAGTTTTGCGGGACGAAGCACAGATACGCAGTATTTT. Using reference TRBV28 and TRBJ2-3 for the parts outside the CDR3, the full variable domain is DVKVTQSSRYLVKRTGEKVFLECVQDMDHENMFWYRQDPGLGLRLIYFSYDVKMKEKGDIPEGYSVSREKKERFSLILESASTNQTSMYLCASSFAGRSTDTQYFGPGTRLTVL.

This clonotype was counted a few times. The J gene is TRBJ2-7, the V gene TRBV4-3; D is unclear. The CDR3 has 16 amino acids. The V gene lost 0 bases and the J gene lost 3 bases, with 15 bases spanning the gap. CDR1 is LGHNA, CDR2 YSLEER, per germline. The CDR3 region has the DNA TGCGCCAGCAGCCAAGATAGAGAACTACTTATCTACGAGCAGTACTTC. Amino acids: CASSQDRELLIYEQYF.

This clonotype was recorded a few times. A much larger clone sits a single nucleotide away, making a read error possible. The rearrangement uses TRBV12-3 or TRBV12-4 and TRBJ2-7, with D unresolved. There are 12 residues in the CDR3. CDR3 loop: CANSLNSHEQYF. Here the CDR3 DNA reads TGTGCCAACAGTTTAAACAGTCACGAGCAGTACTTC.

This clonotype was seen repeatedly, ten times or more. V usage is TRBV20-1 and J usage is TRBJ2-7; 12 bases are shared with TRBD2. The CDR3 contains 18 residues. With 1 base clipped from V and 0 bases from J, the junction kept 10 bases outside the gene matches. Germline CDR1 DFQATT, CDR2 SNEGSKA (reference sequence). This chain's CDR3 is CSARGLAGDLPSSYEQYF. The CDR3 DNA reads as TGCAGTGCTAGAGGACTAGCGGGAGATTTGCCAAGCTCCTACGAGCAGTACTTC.

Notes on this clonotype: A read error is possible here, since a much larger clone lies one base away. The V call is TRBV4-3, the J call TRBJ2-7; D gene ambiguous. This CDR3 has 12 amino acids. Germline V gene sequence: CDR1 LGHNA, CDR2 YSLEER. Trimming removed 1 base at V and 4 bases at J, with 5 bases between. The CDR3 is CASSQAEYEQYF. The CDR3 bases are TGCGCCAGCAGCCAAGCAGAATACGAGCAGTACTTC.